Listed below are T cell receptor beta chains from one sample, sequenced in a study of regulatory T cells in long-lasting Graves disease. From the multiplex PCR reads, TCRdb called clonotypes with MiXCR, one entry per CDR3 protein. The data show 430,000 or so distinct CDR3 sequences, roughly a fifth seen once. Sequencing was performed on peripheral blood mononuclear cells (PBMCs), taken when the disease was refractory, from a patient treated with antithyroid drugs. These receptors originate from a female donor with Graves disease. CDR3s include the opening cysteine and the closing phenylalanine or tryptophan. A D gene is named only where the DNA matches it firmly. Only some rows state a clone size, as once, few, many or a class for expanded clones.

J	V	D	size	DNA	CDR3
TRBJ2-1	TRBV9	TRBD2	-	TGTGCCAGCAGCGTTGATGGTCTAGCGGCAGGCGGCTACAATGAGCAGTTCTTC	CASSVDGLAAGGYNEQFF
TRBJ1-4	TRBV6-1	TRBD1	many	TGTGCCAGCAGTAGAGACAGGGATAAACTGTTTTTT	CASSRDRDKLFF
TRBJ2-7	TRBV28	TRBD2	many	TGTGCCAGCAGGGGGGGACTAGCGACCGAGCAGTACTTC	CASRGGLATEQYF
TRBJ1-6	TRBV30	-	-	TGTGCCTGGACCGGGAGGAATAATTCACCCCTCCACTTT	CAWTGRNNSPLHF
TRBJ1-2	TRBV6-1	-	-	TGTGCCAGCAGTGAAGCGCTGGACGATTCCAACTATGGCTACACCTTC	CASSEALDDSNYGYTF
TRBJ1-2	TRBV20-1	-	-	TGCAGTGCTAGAGATGTGAGGGGCTACACCTTC	CSARDVRGYTF
TRBJ2-5	TRBV7-9	TRBD2	many	TGTGCCAGCAGCTTACCGGGAGGAGAGACCCAGTACTTC	CASSLPGGETQYF
TRBJ1-1	TRBV28	-	many	TGTGCCAGCAGTTTTGGTGGGGCAGGGCGTGAAGCTTTCTTT	CASSFGGAGREAFF
TRBJ1-1	TRBV6-1	-	few	TGTGCCAGCAATGTTGGCCTAATGAACACTGAAGCTTTCTTT	CASNVGLMNTEAFF
TRBJ2-2	TRBV2	-	many	TGTGCCAGCAGTTGGGGTTTCGGGGAGCTGTTTTTT	CASSWGFGELFF
TRBJ2-7	TRBV30	-	many	TGTGCCTGGAGTGAAACCTACCGGGGCGAGCAGTACTTC	CAWSETYRGEQYF
TRBJ2-1	TRBV6-2/TRBV6-3	-	few	TGTGCCAGCAGTTGGAACCCCCGGAGCTCCTACAATGAGCAGTTCTTC	CASSWNPRSSYNEQFF
TRBJ2-7	TRBV5-4	TRBD1	-	TGTGCCAGCAGTCTACAGGGGATGGCCTACGAGCAGTACTTC	CASSLQGMAYEQYF
TRBJ2-2	TRBV5-1	TRBD1	many	TGCGCCAGCAGCCACGGACAGGGGGTCGGGGAGCTGTTTTTT	CASSHGQGVGELFF
TRBJ2-7	TRBV20-1	-	few	TGCAGTGCTAGTCTCGCAGACCGTCCCTACGAGCAGTACTTC	CSASLADRPYEQYF
TRBJ2-4	TRBV20-1	TRBD2	few	TGCAGTGCTAGAGGGGTGCGTCTAGCGGGAGAGAGGCGAGCCAAAAACATTCAGTACTTC	CSARGVRLAGERRAKNIQYF
TRBJ2-7	TRBV11-2	-	few	TGTGCCAGCAGCTCCGGGGGACAGCAGTACTTC	CASSSGGQQYF
TRBJ1-6	TRBV4-2	-	few	TGTGCCAGCAGCCAAGATACCCCCTATAATTCACCCCTCCACTTT	CASSQDTPYNSPLHF
TRBJ2-3	TRBV12-3/TRBV12-4	-	-	TGTGCCAGCCGCCCGGGGCGCGCAGAAGATACGCAGTATTTT	CASRPGRAEDTQYF
TRBJ2-7	TRBV5-5	TRBD2	-	TGTGCCAGCAGCGCCGGACTAGCAAGCGGTTACGAGCAGTACTTC	CASSAGLASGYEQYF
TRBJ2-7	TRBV28	TRBD1	many	TGTGCCAGCAGTTTTAGAGCCTTACAGGGGAGACTCATCTACGAGCAGTACTTC	CASSFRALQGRLIYEQYF
TRBJ1-1	TRBV28	-	many	TGTGCCAGCAGTAACCCGACAAGGGCTGAAGCTTTCTTT	CASSNPTRAEAFF